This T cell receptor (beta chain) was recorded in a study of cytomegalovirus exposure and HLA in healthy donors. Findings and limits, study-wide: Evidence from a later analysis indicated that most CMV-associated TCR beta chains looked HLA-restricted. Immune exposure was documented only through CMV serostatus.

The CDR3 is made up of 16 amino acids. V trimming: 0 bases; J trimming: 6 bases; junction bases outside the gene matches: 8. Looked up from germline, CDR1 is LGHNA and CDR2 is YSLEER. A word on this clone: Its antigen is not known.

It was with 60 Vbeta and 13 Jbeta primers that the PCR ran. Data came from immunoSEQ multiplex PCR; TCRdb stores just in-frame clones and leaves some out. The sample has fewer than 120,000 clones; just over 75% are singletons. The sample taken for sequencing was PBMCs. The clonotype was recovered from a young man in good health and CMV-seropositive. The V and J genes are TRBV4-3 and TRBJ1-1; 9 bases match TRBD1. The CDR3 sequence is CASSQDRGQGAAEAFF. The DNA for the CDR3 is TGCGCCAGCAGCCAAGATAGGGGACAGGGCGCCGCTGAAGCTTTCTTT.